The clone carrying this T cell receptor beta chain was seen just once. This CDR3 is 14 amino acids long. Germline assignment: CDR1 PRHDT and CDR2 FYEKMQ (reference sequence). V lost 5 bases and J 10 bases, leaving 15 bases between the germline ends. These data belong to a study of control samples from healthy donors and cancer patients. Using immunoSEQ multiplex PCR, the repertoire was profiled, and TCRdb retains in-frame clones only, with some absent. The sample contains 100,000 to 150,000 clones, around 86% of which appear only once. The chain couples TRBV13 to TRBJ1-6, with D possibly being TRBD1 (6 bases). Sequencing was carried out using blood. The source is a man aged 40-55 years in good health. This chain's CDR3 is CASSENGQLSPLHF. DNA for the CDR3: TGTGCCAGCAGCGAAAACGGACAGTTGTCACCCCTCCACTTT.